These 19 T cell receptor beta chains share one sample of origin, sequenced in a study of shared clonotypes between healthy human individuals. Only in-frame clones appear in the TCRdb table, and some are missing; sequencing was by immunoSEQ multiplex PCR. The sample records roughly 1.4 million clones, approximately 98.5% being singletons. Material: naive CD4+ T cells sorted from blood. Sample subset: CD45RA+ positively selected. The receptors here all came from a man aged 30-40 years in good health.

Only one count was recorded for this clone. The rearrangement links TRBV5-4 to TRBJ2-3; TRBD1 agrees at 7 bases. Germline V gene data show CDR1 as SGHNT and CDR2 as YYREEE (reference sequence). The length of the CDR3 is 17 residues. The V and J ends lost 3 bases and 0 bases, in that order; junction bases with no gene match: 10. CDR3 DNA: TGTGCCAGCAGCTCGGCTCGGACAGGAACTAGCACAGATACGCAGTATTTT. This translates into CASSSARTGTSTDTQYF.

V is TRBV5-5 and J is TRBJ1-2; D unclear. Germline CDR1 and CDR2: SGHKS and YYEKEE (reference sequence). CDR3 length: 14 residues. Trimming removed 3 bases at V and 0 bases at J, with 9 bases between. The CDR3 here is CASSWTGTNYGYTF. The CDR3 nucleotides are TGTGCCAGCAGCTGGACCGGGACTAACTATGGCTACACCTTC.

The chain couples TRBV7-2 to TRBJ2-7, with TRBD2 matching 11 bases. The CDR3 length is 13 residues. Losses at the gene ends were 10 bases for V and 2 bases for J; bases not matched to a gene: 4. In germline, CDR1 is SGHTA, CDR2 FQGNSA. DNA for the CDR3: TGTGCCATTCAACTAGCGGGAGCCTACGAGCAGTACTTC. Its translation is CAIQLAGAYEQYF.

This chain joins TRBV19 and TRBJ1-1; no definite D call. Germline values: CDR1 LNHDA, CDR2 SQIVND (reference sequence). V was trimmed by 5 bases and J by 10 bases, leaving 14 bases between them. CDR3 length equals 12 residues. The CDR3 region is CASSPLVGPAFF. As DNA, the CDR3 is TGTGCCAGTAGTCCGCTCGTAGGCCCAGCTTTCTTT.

The rearrangement joins TRBV9 to TRBJ2-1; 7 nucleotides align to TRBD2. CDR1 SGDLS and CDR2 YYNGEE come from the germline V gene. V lost 0 bases and J lost 1; bases outside the gene matches: 16. This CDR3 comprises 20 residues. The CDR3 sequence is CASSVDLFSGGRVSYNEQFF. DNA of the CDR3: TGTGCCAGCAGCGTAGATTTATTTTCGGGGGGTAGGGTTTCCTACAATGAGCAGTTCTTC.

The V gene is TRBV18, the J gene TRBJ1-2; D perhaps matches TRBD1 (5 bases). Deletions cut 2 bases from V and 8 bases from J, with 12 bases between. The CDR3 has 13 amino acids. The germline V gene has CDR1 KGHSH and CDR2 LQKENI. This CDR3 is CASSPADRSGYTF. Here the CDR3 DNA reads TGTGCCAGCTCACCAGCCGACAGAAGCGGCTACACCTTC.

The genes are TRBV5-4 and TRBJ2-2; D call uncertain. The CDR3 contains 13 residues. From germline, CDR1 is SGHNT and CDR2 YYREEE (reference sequence). V was shortened by 2 bases and J by 6 bases, with 8 bases between the two germline ends. CDR3 in DNA: TGTGCCAGCAGCTTCCACGAAGCCGGGGAGCTGTTTTTT. Translated: CASSFHEAGELFF.

This clone appeared once. This chain connects TRBV5-6 to TRBJ2-2; D gene unclear. V was cut by 0 bases and J by 4 bases, with 10 bases left in between. The germline V gene has CDR1 SGHDT and CDR2 YYEEEE. The CDR3 has 15 residues. CDR3 residues: CASSLGRLGTGELFF. In DNA form, the CDR3 reads TGTGCCAGCAGCTTGGGGCGGTTAGGCACCGGGGAGCTGTTTTTT. The full variable domain, its missing parts supplied by reference TRBV5-6 and TRBJ2-2, is DAGVTQSPTHLIKTRGQQVTLRCSPKSGHDTVSWYQQALGQGPQFIFQYYEEEERQRGNFPDRFSGHQFPNYSSELNVNALLLGDSALYLCASSLGRLGTGELFFGEGSRLTVL.

The V gene is TRBV7-9, the J gene TRBJ2-6; D possibly uses TRBD1 or TRBD2 (5 bases each). The CDR3 extends over 17 amino acids. V lost 3 bases, J lost 3 bases, and 15 bases lay in between. CDR1 and CDR2 (germline): SEHNR, FQNEAQ (reference sequence). The DNA for the CDR3 is TGTGCCAGCAGCTTTTATGTCGGGGCGGTTGGGGCCAACGTCCTGACTTTC. It is translated as CASSFYVGAVGANVLTF.

This chain connects TRBV5-1 to TRBJ2-3; 10 positions agree with TRBD2. V trimming: 4 bases; J trimming: 3 bases; junction bases outside the gene matches: 5. The CDR3 is made up of 15 amino acids. Germline CDR1 reads SGHRS; CDR2 reads YFSETQ. CDR3 sequence (DNA): TGCGCCAGCAGCCCCCCACTAGCGGGAACAGATACGCAGTATTTT. As protein: CASSPPLAGTDTQYF.

V usage is TRBV4-3 and J usage is TRBJ2-1; 8 bases fit TRBD1. From germline, CDR1 is LGHNA and CDR2 YSLEER. The V gene end was trimmed by 0 bases and the J gene end by 1 base; junction bases not matched to a gene: 5. This CDR3 comprises 17 residues. The CDR3 DNA follows: TGCGCCAGCAGCCAAGATCCCCACAGGGGGTCCTACAATGAGCAGTTCTTC. It encodes CASSQDPHRGSYNEQFF.

The genes are TRBV14 and TRBJ2-3; maybe TRBD2 (6 bases). The germline CDR1 and CDR2 sequences are SGHDN and FVKESK. CDR3 length equals 14 residues. Trimming shortened V by 4 bases and J by 3 bases, and 11 bases separated the two germline ends. This CDR3 is CASSPGGVTDTQYF. The CDR3 DNA follows: TGTGCCAGCAGCCCCGGGGGAGTAACAGATACGCAGTATTTT.

The chain carries TRBV19 and TRBJ1-5, with D tentatively TRBD1 (5 bases). Trimming shortened V by 0 bases and J by 3 bases, and 9 bases separated the two germline ends. The CDR3 spans 15 residues. CDR1 is LNHDA, CDR2 SQIVND, per germline (reference sequence). CDR3 region: CASSIDRGTNQPQHF. In DNA form, the CDR3 reads TGTGCCAGTAGTATAGATCGGGGGACCAATCAGCCCCAGCATTTT.

This chain connects TRBV4-1 to TRBJ2-4, with D perhaps given as TRBD1 or TRBD2 (6 bases each). The germline V and J ends were trimmed by 4 bases and 6 bases, with 22 bases remaining between them. Looked up from germline, CDR1 is MGHRA and CDR2 is YSYEKL. There are 17 residues in the CDR3. The chain's CDR3 is CASSPGAIRGHRNIQYF. In nucleotides, the CDR3 is TGCGCCAGCAGCCCCGGGGCAATACGGGGGCACAGAAACATTCAGTACTTC.

This chain joins TRBV7-2 and TRBJ2-7; D may be TRBD1 (6 bases). The V end was cut by 2 bases, the J end by 0 bases, with 11 bases between. CDR3 size: 15 residues. Germline assignment: CDR1 SGHTA and CDR2 FQGNSA. In DNA form, the CDR3 reads TGTGCCAGCAGCTTACCACAGGGTAGCTCCTACGAGCAGTACTTC. It encodes CASSLPQGSSYEQYF.

Turning to this clone: Other DNA sequences from this sample encode an identical CDR3 as well. This chain joins TRBV9 and TRBJ1-5; perhaps TRBD1 as D (6 bases). Germline-derived CDR1 and CDR2 are SGDLS and YYNGEE. With 3 bases removed from V and 1 base from J, the gap between germline ends came to 8 bases. The CDR3 covers 14 residues. The CDR3 DNA sequence: TGTGCCAGCAGCGCAGGGGTGAGCAATCAGCCCCAGCATTTT. Residues: CASSAGVSNQPQHF.

This chain joins TRBV5-1 and TRBJ2-1; 11 bases align to TRBD2. The CDR3 totals 17 residues. Looked up from germline, CDR1 is SGHRS and CDR2 is YFSETQ. V trimming: 5 bases; J trimming: 9 bases; junction bases outside the gene matches: 16. The CDR3 DNA sequence: TGCGCCAGCAGTTCACCTCGACTAGCGGGATTGGAGGGTGAGCAGTTCTTC. Translating gives CASSSPRLAGLEGEQFF.

The chain employs TRBV27 and TRBJ1-5, with a possible D match to TRBD1 (6 bases). CDR3 length equals 14 residues. The ends were cut back, 4 bases at V and 2 bases at J, with 9 bases in the middle. The germline V gene encodes CDR1 MNHEY and CDR2 SMNVEV (reference sequence). The CDR3 protein is CASSYRVGNQPQHF. CDR3 DNA: TGTGCCAGCAGTTACAGGGTTGGCAATCAGCCCCAGCATTTT.

The chain joins TRBV5-1 to TRBJ1-2; possible D gene TRBD1, 5 bases. The CDR3 has 16 amino acids. The V and J ends lost 5 bases and 3 bases respectively, with 20 bases between them. Germline V CDR1 and CDR2: SGHRS, YFSETQ. CDR3 nucleotide sequence: TGCGCCAGCAGGATCTTAGGACAAATAAGCGACTATGGCTACACCTTC. Its protein is CASRILGQISDYGYTF. Variable domain in full (rest from reference TRBV5-1 and TRBJ1-2): KAGVTQTPRYLIKTRGQQVTLSCSPISGHRSVSWYQQTPGQGLQFLFEYFSETQRNKGNFPGRFSGRQFSNSRSEMNVSTLELGDSALYLCASRILGQISDYGYTFGSGTRLTVV.